The 12 T cell receptor beta chains below were found in one sample sequenced in a study of blood T cell repertoires in COVID-19. Profiled with immunoSEQ multiplex PCR; TCRdb holds only in-frame clones, not every one. The sample gives 150,000 or so clones, 80% to 85% of which show up once; 14% is in the top ten. Input material: peripheral blood. The origin of the receptors is a man aged 18 to 30 with active or convalescent COVID-19.

The rearrangement uses TRBV5-1 and TRBJ2-1, with 10 bases that match TRBD2. Germline lookup yields CDR1 SGHRS and CDR2 YFSETQ. This CDR3 has 15 amino acids. The ends lost 1 base at V and 6 bases at J; junction bases unmatched: 4. As DNA, the CDR3 is TGCGCCAGCAGCTTGAGCTTAGCGGGAGGCAATGAGCAGTTCTTC. It is translated as CASSLSLAGGNEQFF.

This clone was counted once. This chain uses TRBV6-2 or TRBV6-3 with TRBJ1-6; D not resolved. CDR1 is MNHEY, CDR2 SVGEGT, per germline. Trimming took off 4 bases at V and 6 bases at J, with 7 bases between the two ends. The length of the CDR3 is 13 residues. This chain's CDR3 is CASSWTGNSPLHF. In DNA, the CDR3 is TGTGCCAGCAGTTGGACTGGTAATTCACCCCTCCACTTT.

The V and J genes are TRBV18 and TRBJ2-4; D is possibly TRBD1 (6 bases). The germline CDR1 and CDR2 sequences are KGHSH and LQKENI. The CDR3 loop spans 16 amino acids. V gave up 0 bases and J gave up 7 bases, with 16 bases separating them. The CDR3 protein is CASSPPNRAPENIQYF. The CDR3 nucleotides read TGTGCCAGCTCACCACCGAACAGGGCCCCAGAGAACATTCAGTACTTC.

This chain joins TRBV27 and TRBJ2-1, with TRBD1 matching over 11 bases. The junction had 10 bases not matched to a gene; V was cut back by 5 bases and J by 7 bases. CDR1 and CDR2 from the germline V gene are MNHEY and SMNVEV (reference sequence). CDR3 length equals 16 residues. This CDR3 reads CASSHPGQGVGNEQFF. The CDR3, as DNA: TGTGCCAGCAGTCACCCGGGACAGGGGGTGGGGAATGAGCAGTTCTTC.

The chain recombines TRBV9 with TRBJ2-7, with 9 bases matching TRBD1. V lost 2 bases to trimming and J lost 5 bases; unmatched junction nucleotides: 11. The CDR3 is 16 amino acids. CDR1 is SGDLS and CDR2 is YYNGEE in the germline V gene. The CDR3 bases are TGTGCCAGCAGCGTGGCCCCCTGGACAGGGGAGGACGAGCAGTACTTC. It codes for CASSVAPWTGEDEQYF.

V gene TRBV25-1 combines with J gene TRBJ1-1; 8 bases fit TRBD1. V trimming: 2 bases; J trimming: 8 bases; junction bases outside the gene matches: 4. In germline, CDR1 is MGHDK, CDR2 SYGVNS. CDR3 length: 13 amino acids. The CDR3 DNA reads as TGTGCCAGCAGTGAAGGGGACAGGTCAGAAGCTTTCTTT. Translated: CASSEGDRSEAFF.

This clone has only one observation. The V gene is TRBV4-1, the J gene TRBJ1-1; weak D call: TRBD1 (6 bases). Germline CDR1 MGHRA, CDR2 YSYEKL. The CDR3 covers 16 residues. The V gene lost 1 base and the J gene lost 5 bases, with 17 bases spanning the gap. CDR3 residues: CASSQALGGRLTEAFF. For the CDR3, the DNA is TGCGCCAGCAGCCAAGCCCTCGGGGGGCGGTTAACTGAAGCTTTCTTT.

CDR3 loop: CASSQDGTGRSYNSPLHF. CDR3 DNA sequence: TGCGCCAGCAGCCAAGATGGGACAGGGAGGTCCTATAATTCACCCCTCCACTTT. The chain recombines TRBV4-1 with TRBJ1-6; 9 nucleotides match TRBD1. This CDR3 spans 18 amino acids. Germline assignment: CDR1 MGHRA and CDR2 YSYEKL. V dropped 0 bases and J dropped 1; count of bases not matched to a gene: 4.

The rearrangement joins TRBV18 to TRBJ1-5, with D unresolved. This CDR3 is built from 14 residues. The germline V gene encodes CDR1 KGHSH and CDR2 LQKENI. V gave up 2 bases and J gave up 2 bases, with 7 bases separating them. CDR3 bases: TGTGCCAGCTCACCAGACTTAGGCAATCAGCCCCAGCATTTT. Translation: CASSPDLGNQPQHF.

The rearrangement joins TRBV9 to TRBJ2-1; D might be TRBD1 (5 bases). Per germline, CDR1 SGDLS and CDR2 YYNGEE. This CDR3 contains 14 residues. Trimming took off 4 bases at V and 12 bases at J, with 20 bases between the two ends. The CDR3 coding sequence is TGTGCCAGCAGCCCATGGACGGAAGATCAGGGGCAGTTCTTC. Its translation is CASSPWTEDQGQFF.

The chain is built from TRBV2 and TRBJ2-7, with 10 bases lining up with TRBD2. Germline-derived CDR1 and CDR2 are SNHLY and FYNNEI. This CDR3 has 15 amino acids. The V and J ends lost 3 bases and 5 bases, in that order; junction bases with no gene match: 7. The CDR3 region is CASSDSQGLANEQYF. The CDR3 nucleotides are TGTGCCAGCAGTGACTCACAGGGACTAGCGAACGAGCAGTACTTC.

J is TRBJ2-1 and V is TRBV10-3, with a possible D match to TRBD1 (5 bases). This CDR3 comprises 12 residues. Trimming pared 3 bases from V and 8 bases from J, leaving 8 bases between. CDR1 and CDR2 from the germline V gene are ENHRY and SYGVKD. Written as DNA, the CDR3 is TGTGCCATCAGTGATATCAGGGATGAGCAGTTCTTC. Protein sequence: CAISDIRDEQFF.